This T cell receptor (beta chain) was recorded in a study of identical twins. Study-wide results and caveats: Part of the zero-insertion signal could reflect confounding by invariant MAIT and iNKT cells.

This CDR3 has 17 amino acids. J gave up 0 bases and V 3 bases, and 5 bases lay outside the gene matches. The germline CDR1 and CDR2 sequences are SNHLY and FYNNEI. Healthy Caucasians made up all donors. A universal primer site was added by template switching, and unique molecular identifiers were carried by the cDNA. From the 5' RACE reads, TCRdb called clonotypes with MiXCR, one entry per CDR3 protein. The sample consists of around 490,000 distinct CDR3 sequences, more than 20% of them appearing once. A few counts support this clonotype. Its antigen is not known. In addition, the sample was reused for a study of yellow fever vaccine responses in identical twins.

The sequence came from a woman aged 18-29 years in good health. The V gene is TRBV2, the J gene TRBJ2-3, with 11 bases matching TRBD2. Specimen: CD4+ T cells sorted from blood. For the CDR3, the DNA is TGTGCCAGCAGTGATCCTAGCGGGGGGCCAAGCACAGATACGCAGTATTTT. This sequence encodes CASSDPSGGPSTDTQYF.